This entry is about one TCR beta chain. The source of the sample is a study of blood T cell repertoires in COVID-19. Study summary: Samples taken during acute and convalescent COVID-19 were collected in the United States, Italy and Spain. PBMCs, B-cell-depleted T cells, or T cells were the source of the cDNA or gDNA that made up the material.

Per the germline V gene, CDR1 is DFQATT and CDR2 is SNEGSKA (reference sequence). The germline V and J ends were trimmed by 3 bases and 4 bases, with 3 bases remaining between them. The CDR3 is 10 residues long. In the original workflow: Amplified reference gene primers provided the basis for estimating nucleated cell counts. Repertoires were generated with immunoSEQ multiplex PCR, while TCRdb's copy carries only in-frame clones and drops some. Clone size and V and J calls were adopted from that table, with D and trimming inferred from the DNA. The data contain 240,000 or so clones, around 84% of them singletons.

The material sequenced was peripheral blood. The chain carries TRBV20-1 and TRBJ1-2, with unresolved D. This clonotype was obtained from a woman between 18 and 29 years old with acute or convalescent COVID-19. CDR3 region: CSARSYGYTF. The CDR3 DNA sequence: TGCAGTGCTAGGAGCTATGGCTACACCTTC.